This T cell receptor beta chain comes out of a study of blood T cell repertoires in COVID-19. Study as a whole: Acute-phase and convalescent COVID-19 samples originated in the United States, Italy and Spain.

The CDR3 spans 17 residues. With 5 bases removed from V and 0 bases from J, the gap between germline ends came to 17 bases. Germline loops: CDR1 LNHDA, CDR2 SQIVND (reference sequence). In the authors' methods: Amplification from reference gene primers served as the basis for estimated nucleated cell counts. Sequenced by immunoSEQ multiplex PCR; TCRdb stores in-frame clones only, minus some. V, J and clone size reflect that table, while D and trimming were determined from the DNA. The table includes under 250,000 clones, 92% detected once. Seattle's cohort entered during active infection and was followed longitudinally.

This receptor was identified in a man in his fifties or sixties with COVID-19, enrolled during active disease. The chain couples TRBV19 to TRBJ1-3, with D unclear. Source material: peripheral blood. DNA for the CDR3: TGTGCCAGTAGTCCCACGAGCGGAAAGGTCTCTGGAAACACCATATATTTT. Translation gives CASSPTSGKVSGNTIYF.